This T cell receptor beta chain was retrieved from a study of T cell responses to AZD1222 COVID-19 vaccine. Study-wide points: Clonal diversity may have been underestimated in mostly white British donors.

On this clone itself: Its antigen remains unidentified.

Sequencing used immunoSEQ multiplex PCR; TCRdb keeps in-frame clones, though not all of them. The top ten clones hold approximately 0.49% of a sample with around 200,000 clones, just over 85% of them seen once. The TCR sequence derives from an adult in good health. The specimen was peripheral blood, collected on day 0 of AZD1222 vaccination.

CDR3 sequence (DNA): TGTGCCAGCAGTGGACTACCCTTCACAGATACGCAGTATTTT. Encoded protein: CASSGLPFTDTQYF. V gene TRBV6-2 or TRBV6-3 combines with J gene TRBJ2-3; D perhaps matches TRBD2 (6 bases). Trimming shortened V by 5 bases and J by 2 bases, and 11 bases separated the two germline ends. Germline CDR1 MNHEY, CDR2 SVGEGT. The CDR3 has 14 amino acids.